Listed below are T cell receptor beta chains from one sample, sequenced in a study of T-cell memory formation after mild COVID-19. TCRdb reprocessed the 5' RACE reads via MiXCR and lists one record per CDR3 protein. The sample lists under 450,000 distinct CDR3 sequences; around 14% were seen once. Sequenced input: PBMCs or a T cell subset sorted from them (not recorded which). These receptors came from a man between 18 and 35 years old who had mild COVID-19 (a few samples of this study predate the infection). Cell type and time point are not known. The CDR3 runs from the conserved cysteine through the conserved F or W. D genes are given only for firm matches. Size is stated for part of the rows, as once, few or many counts, or as a class when the clone is expanded.

v_call: TRBV11-3
clone_size: -
d_call: -
j_call: TRBJ2-3
cdr3_aa: CASSLDWFTDTQYF

v_call: TRBV7-2
clone_size: many
d_call: -
j_call: TRBJ2-7
cdr3_aa: CASSFSFGRSYEQYF

v_call: TRBV11-2
clone_size: many
d_call: -
j_call: TRBJ1-4
cdr3_aa: CASSFTGTINEKLFF

v_call: TRBV28
clone_size: few
d_call: TRBD1
j_call: TRBJ2-1
cdr3_aa: CASSLHKAGTGDYNEQFF

v_call: TRBV4-3
clone_size: -
d_call: -
j_call: TRBJ2-6
cdr3_aa: CASSPDSGANVLTF

v_call: TRBV5-1
clone_size: -
d_call: -
j_call: TRBJ1-1
cdr3_aa: CASSFAENTEAFF

v_call: TRBV7-9
clone_size: -
d_call: -
j_call: TRBJ2-5
cdr3_aa: CASSALGGPETQYF

v_call: TRBV28
clone_size: -
d_call: -
j_call: TRBJ1-2
cdr3_aa: CASSPGGDEGDYGYTF

v_call: TRBV12-1
clone_size: -
d_call: -
j_call: TRBJ1-5
cdr3_aa: CASSFWGKWGNQPQHF

v_call: TRBV20-1
clone_size: -
d_call: TRBD2
j_call: TRBJ2-3
cdr3_aa: CSASASGGTQDTQYF

v_call: TRBV13
clone_size: -
d_call: -
j_call: TRBJ2-7
cdr3_aa: CASSQRTRTYEQYF

v_call: TRBV6-5
clone_size: -
d_call: -
j_call: TRBJ1-5
cdr3_aa: CASSPGSLINQPQHF

v_call: TRBV2
clone_size: -
d_call: TRBD2
j_call: TRBJ2-7
cdr3_aa: CASGGLADYEQYF

v_call: TRBV5-1
clone_size: -
d_call: TRBD1
j_call: TRBJ1-1
cdr3_aa: CASSRISGGFMNTEAFF

v_call: TRBV29-1
clone_size: -
d_call: TRBD1
j_call: TRBJ1-2
cdr3_aa: CSADRGSGYTF

v_call: TRBV10-3
clone_size: few
d_call: TRBD1
j_call: TRBJ2-7
cdr3_aa: CAIKEQGTYEQYF

v_call: TRBV20-1
clone_size: many
d_call: TRBD2
j_call: TRBJ2-3
cdr3_aa: CSAALAGSTDTQYF

v_call: TRBV7-2
clone_size: few
d_call: -
j_call: TRBJ1-5
cdr3_aa: CASSLAGPPQHF

v_call: TRBV7-2
clone_size: few
d_call: -
j_call: TRBJ2-5
cdr3_aa: CASSLETLVGTQYF

v_call: TRBV4-1
clone_size: -
d_call: TRBD2
j_call: TRBJ2-2
cdr3_aa: CASTRLAGTGELFF

v_call: TRBV7-2
clone_size: few
d_call: -
j_call: TRBJ2-3
cdr3_aa: CASSLGVQAGGTDTQYF

v_call: TRBV2
clone_size: few
d_call: TRBD1
j_call: TRBJ2-4
cdr3_aa: CASSLTGVGLAKNIQYF

v_call: TRBV4-2
clone_size: few
d_call: -
j_call: TRBJ1-5
cdr3_aa: CASSAGADNQPQHF

v_call: TRBV6-2/TRBV6-3
clone_size: -
d_call: -
j_call: TRBJ2-3
cdr3_aa: CASSFTGRPGDTQYF

v_call: TRBV7-9
clone_size: -
d_call: -
j_call: TRBJ1-6
cdr3_aa: CASSSQGFHNSPLHF

v_call: TRBV7-9
clone_size: few
d_call: -
j_call: TRBJ2-5
cdr3_aa: CASSQDVYQETQYF

v_call: TRBV5-1
clone_size: few
d_call: TRBD2
j_call: TRBJ2-1
cdr3_aa: CASSLTQRGRSYNEQFF

v_call: TRBV7-2
clone_size: few
d_call: TRBD2
j_call: TRBJ2-3
cdr3_aa: CASTLGLAGGTDTQYF

v_call: TRBV12-3/TRBV12-4
clone_size: few
d_call: TRBD2
j_call: TRBJ2-1
cdr3_aa: CASSLVGLAGDFGDEQFF

v_call: TRBV29-1
clone_size: -
d_call: -
j_call: TRBJ1-4
cdr3_aa: CSVADLQAGTSNEKLFF

v_call: TRBV24-1
clone_size: few
d_call: -
j_call: TRBJ2-3
cdr3_aa: CATSDPTQGTDTQYF

v_call: TRBV5-1
clone_size: few
d_call: TRBD2
j_call: TRBJ2-4
cdr3_aa: CASSPSGGGDIQYF

v_call: TRBV25-1
clone_size: -
d_call: TRBD1
j_call: TRBJ2-1
cdr3_aa: CASSATGGRDEQFF

v_call: TRBV4-1
clone_size: -
d_call: -
j_call: TRBJ2-2
cdr3_aa: CASSLRRDAELFF

v_call: TRBV5-6
clone_size: -
d_call: -
j_call: TRBJ2-7
cdr3_aa: CASSLWEYSEQYF

v_call: TRBV5-1
clone_size: few
d_call: -
j_call: TRBJ2-3
cdr3_aa: CASSDESGGRTQYF

v_call: TRBV6-5
clone_size: -
d_call: TRBD2
j_call: TRBJ2-3
cdr3_aa: CASSYSISGGADTQYF

v_call: TRBV6-2/TRBV6-3
clone_size: few
d_call: TRBD1
j_call: TRBJ1-1
cdr3_aa: CASSYATGDTEAFF

v_call: TRBV20-1
clone_size: -
d_call: -
j_call: TRBJ2-7
cdr3_aa: CSASSGHEQYF

v_call: TRBV5-5
clone_size: many
d_call: -
j_call: TRBJ2-3
cdr3_aa: CASSLVPSLGDTQYF

v_call: TRBV7-9
clone_size: few
d_call: TRBD1
j_call: TRBJ2-7
cdr3_aa: CASSLASTGNYEQYF

v_call: TRBV11-2
clone_size: -
d_call: -
j_call: TRBJ1-1
cdr3_aa: CASSPRVSMNTEAFF

v_call: TRBV5-1
clone_size: -
d_call: TRBD1
j_call: TRBJ1-2
cdr3_aa: CASTSGQGTHGYTF

v_call: TRBV5-5
clone_size: few
d_call: TRBD2
j_call: TRBJ2-3
cdr3_aa: CASSSLAGGPSDTQYF

v_call: TRBV6-1
clone_size: -
d_call: TRBD1
j_call: TRBJ1-1
cdr3_aa: CASSPGQGRGNTEAFF

v_call: TRBV11-2
clone_size: -
d_call: -
j_call: TRBJ1-1
cdr3_aa: CASSLEPGQYTEAFF

v_call: TRBV5-1
clone_size: few
d_call: -
j_call: TRBJ1-1
cdr3_aa: CASSLGPGSMNTEAFF

v_call: TRBV7-2
clone_size: few
d_call: TRBD1
j_call: TRBJ2-5
cdr3_aa: CASSRAGTGQETQYF

v_call: TRBV29-1
clone_size: many
d_call: -
j_call: TRBJ2-2
cdr3_aa: CSAWTGELFF

v_call: TRBV11-3
clone_size: -
d_call: TRBD1
j_call: TRBJ2-1
cdr3_aa: CASSLQGENNEQFF

v_call: TRBV10-3
clone_size: few
d_call: TRBD1
j_call: TRBJ2-3
cdr3_aa: CAIRTGQGAHGTDTQYF

v_call: TRBV5-1
clone_size: few
d_call: -
j_call: TRBJ1-1
cdr3_aa: CASLPGGGSTEAFF

v_call: TRBV5-1
clone_size: few
d_call: -
j_call: TRBJ2-5
cdr3_aa: CASSPRDPSYQETQYF

v_call: TRBV12-3/TRBV12-4
clone_size: many
d_call: -
j_call: TRBJ2-1
cdr3_aa: CASSSNRDRGRFF

v_call: TRBV14
clone_size: -
d_call: -
j_call: TRBJ1-2
cdr3_aa: CASRRSGGYGYTF

v_call: TRBV7-2
clone_size: few
d_call: -
j_call: TRBJ2-7
cdr3_aa: CASSPRGRDSYEQYF